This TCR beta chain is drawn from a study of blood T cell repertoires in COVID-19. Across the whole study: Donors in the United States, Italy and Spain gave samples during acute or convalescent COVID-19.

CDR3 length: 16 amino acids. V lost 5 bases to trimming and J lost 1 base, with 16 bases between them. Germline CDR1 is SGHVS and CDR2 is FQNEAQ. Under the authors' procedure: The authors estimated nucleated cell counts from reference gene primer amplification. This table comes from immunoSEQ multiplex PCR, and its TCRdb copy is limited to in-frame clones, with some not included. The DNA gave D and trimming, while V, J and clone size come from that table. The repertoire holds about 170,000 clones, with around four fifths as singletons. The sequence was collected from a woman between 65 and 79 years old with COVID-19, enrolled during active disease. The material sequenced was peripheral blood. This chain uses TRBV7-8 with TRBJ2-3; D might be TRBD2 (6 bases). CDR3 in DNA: TGTGCCAGCAGCACGGGGACTTTTAGGGGCACAGATACGCAGTATTTT. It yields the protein CASSTGTFRGTDTQYF.